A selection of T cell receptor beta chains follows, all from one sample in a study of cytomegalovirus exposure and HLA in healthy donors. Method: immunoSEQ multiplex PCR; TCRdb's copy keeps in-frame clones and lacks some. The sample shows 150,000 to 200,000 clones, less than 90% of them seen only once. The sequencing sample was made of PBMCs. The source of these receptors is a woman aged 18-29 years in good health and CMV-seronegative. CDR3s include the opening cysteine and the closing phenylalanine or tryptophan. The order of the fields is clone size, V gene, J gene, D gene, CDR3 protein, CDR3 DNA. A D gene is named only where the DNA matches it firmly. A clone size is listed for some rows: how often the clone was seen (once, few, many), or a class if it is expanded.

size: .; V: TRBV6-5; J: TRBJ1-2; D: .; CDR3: CASRPWEGNYGYTF; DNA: TGTGCCAGCAGGCCCTGGGAGGGAAACTATGGCTACACCTTC
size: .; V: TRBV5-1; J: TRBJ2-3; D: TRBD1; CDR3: CASSRTGGDTQYF; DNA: TGCGCCAGCAGCAGGACAGGGGGGGATACGCAGTATTTT
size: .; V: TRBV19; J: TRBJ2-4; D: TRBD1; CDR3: CASSGTGGKNIQYF; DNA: TGTGCCAGTAGTGGGACAGGGGGTAAAAACATTCAGTACTTC
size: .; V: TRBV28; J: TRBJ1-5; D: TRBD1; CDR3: CASTSGQGLDQPQHF; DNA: TGTGCCAGCACCTCGGGACAGGGTTTGGATCAGCCCCAGCATTTT
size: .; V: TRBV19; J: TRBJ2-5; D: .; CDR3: CASSRRGPGETQYF; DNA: TGTGCCAGTAGTAGGAGGGGGCCTGGAGAGACCCAGTACTTC
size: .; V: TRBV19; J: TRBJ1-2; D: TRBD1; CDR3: CASSIATGAFNYGYTF; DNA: TGTGCCAGTAGTATCGCTACAGGGGCGTTTAACTATGGCTACACCTTC
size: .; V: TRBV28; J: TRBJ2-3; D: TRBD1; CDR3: CASSPPGTGGTDTQYF; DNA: TGTGCCAGCAGCCCCCCCGGGACAGGGGGCACAGATACGCAGTATTTT
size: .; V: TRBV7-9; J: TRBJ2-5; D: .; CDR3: CSSSLTGETQYF; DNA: TGTTCCAGCAGCTTAACGGGGGAGACCCAGTACTTC
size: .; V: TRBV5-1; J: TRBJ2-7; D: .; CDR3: CASRGTAEQYF; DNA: TGCGCCAGCAGAGGCACAGCCGAGCAGTACTTC
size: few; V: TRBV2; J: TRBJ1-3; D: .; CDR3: CASTNSGNTIYF; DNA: TGTGCCAGCACCAACAGCGGAAACACCATATATTTT
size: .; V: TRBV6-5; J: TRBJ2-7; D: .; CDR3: CASRIGGTASEQYF; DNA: TGTGCCAGCAGAATCGGAGGCACCGCAAGCGAGCAGTACTTC
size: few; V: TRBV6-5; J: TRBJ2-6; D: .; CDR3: CASSNRVSGANVLTF; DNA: TGTGCCAGCAGCAACAGAGTGTCTGGGGCCAACGTCCTGACTTTC
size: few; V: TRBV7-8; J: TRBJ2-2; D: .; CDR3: CASSAREGNTGELFF; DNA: TGTGCCAGCAGCGCCCGAGAGGGGAACACCGGGGAGCTGTTTTTT
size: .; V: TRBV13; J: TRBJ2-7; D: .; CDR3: CASSETSLPHEQYF; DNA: TGTGCCAGCAGCGAAACTAGTCTGCCCCACGAGCAGTACTTC
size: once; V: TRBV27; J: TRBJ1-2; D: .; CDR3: CASSLYGASGYGYTF; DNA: TGTGCCAGCAGTTTATATGGGGCCTCAGGCTATGGCTACACCTTC
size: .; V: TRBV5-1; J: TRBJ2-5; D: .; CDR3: CASSPGTRETQYF; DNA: TGCGCCAGCAGCCCCGGGACACGGGAGACCCAGTACTTC
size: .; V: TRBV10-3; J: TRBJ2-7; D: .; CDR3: CAISESKGGEQYF; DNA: TGTGCCATCAGTGAGTCGAAAGGAGGAGAGCAGTACTTC
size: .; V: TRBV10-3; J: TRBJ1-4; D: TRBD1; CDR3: CAISDRGNEKLFF; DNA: TGTGCCATCAGTGACAGGGGGAATGAAAAACTGTTTTTT
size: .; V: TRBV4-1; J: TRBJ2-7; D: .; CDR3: CASSQDAQVRYEQYF; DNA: TGCGCCAGCAGCCAAGATGCGCAGGTACGCTACGAGCAGTACTTC
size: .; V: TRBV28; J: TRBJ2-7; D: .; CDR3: CASTTLGAREQYF; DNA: TGTGCCAGCACCACCTTAGGGGCCCGCGAGCAGTACTTC
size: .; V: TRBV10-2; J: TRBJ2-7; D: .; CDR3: CASSELAGSYEQYF; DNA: TGCGCCAGCAGTGAGTTGGCAGGTTCCTACGAGCAGTACTTC
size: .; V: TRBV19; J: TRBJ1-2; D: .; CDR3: CASGGLTDNYGYTF; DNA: TGTGCCTCCGGGGGTCTGACAGACAACTATGGCTACACCTTC
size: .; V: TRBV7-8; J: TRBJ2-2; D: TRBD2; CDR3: CASSSRLAGEPNTGELFF; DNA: TGTGCCAGCAGCTCCCGACTAGCGGGGGAGCCCAACACCGGGGAGCTGTTTTTT
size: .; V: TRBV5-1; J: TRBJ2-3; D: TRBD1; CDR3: CASSWDRGNTDTQYF; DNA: TGCGCCAGCAGCTGGGACAGGGGAAACACAGATACGCAGTATTTT
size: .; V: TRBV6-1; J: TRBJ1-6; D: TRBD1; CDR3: CASSEALGGSSYNSPLHF; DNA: TGTGCCAGCAGTGAAGCCTTAGGGGGCAGCTCCTATAATTCACCCCTCCACTTT
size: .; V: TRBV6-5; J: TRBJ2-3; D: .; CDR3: CASSRLPSTDTQYF; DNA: TGTGCCAGCAGTCGACTGCCTAGCACAGATACGCAGTATTTT
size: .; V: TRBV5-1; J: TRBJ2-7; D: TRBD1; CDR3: CASSQDRGYEQYF; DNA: TGCGCCAGCAGCCAGGACAGGGGCTACGAGCAGTACTTC
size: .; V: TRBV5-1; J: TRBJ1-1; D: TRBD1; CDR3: CASSHLKGQGLGTEAFF; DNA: TGCGCCAGCAGCCATCTGAAGGGACAGGGTCTGGGCACTGAAGCTTTCTTT
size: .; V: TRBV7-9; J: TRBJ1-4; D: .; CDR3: CASSYRTTNEKLFF; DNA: TGTGCCAGCAGCTACAGAACAACTAATGAAAAACTGTTTTTT
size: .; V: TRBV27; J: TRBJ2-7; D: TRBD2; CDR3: CASSHRSTSGGPYEQYF; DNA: TGTGCCAGCAGTCACCGTTCGACTAGCGGGGGGCCCTACGAGCAGTACTTC
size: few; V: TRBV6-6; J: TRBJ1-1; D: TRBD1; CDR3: CASRGQGDTEAFF; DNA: TGTGCCAGCAGAGGACAGGGGGACACTGAAGCTTTCTTT
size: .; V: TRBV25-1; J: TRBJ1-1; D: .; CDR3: CASSEWGPQTEAFF; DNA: TGTGCCAGCAGTGAATGGGGGCCGCAAACTGAAGCTTTCTTT
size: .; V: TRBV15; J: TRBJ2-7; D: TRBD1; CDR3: CATRTGMRSEQYF; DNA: TGTGCCACCAGGACAGGGATGAGGAGTGAGCAGTACTTC
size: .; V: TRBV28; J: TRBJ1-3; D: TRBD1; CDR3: CASSPQGAAGNTIYF; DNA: TGTGCCAGCAGTCCACAGGGGGCCGCCGGAAACACCATATATTTT
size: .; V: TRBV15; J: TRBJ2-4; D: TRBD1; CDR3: CATSSPRQGLAKNIQYF; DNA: TGTGCCACCAGCAGTCCCAGACAGGGGCTAGCCAAAAACATTCAGTACTTC
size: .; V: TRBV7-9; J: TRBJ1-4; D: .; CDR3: CASSLSNRLNEKLFF; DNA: TGTGCCAGCAGCTTATCGAACAGGTTGAATGAAAAACTGTTTTTT
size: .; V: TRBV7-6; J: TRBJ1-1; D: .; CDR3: CASSSGIGVNTEAFF; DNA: TGTGCCAGCAGCTCCGGGATCGGGGTGAACACTGAAGCTTTCTTT
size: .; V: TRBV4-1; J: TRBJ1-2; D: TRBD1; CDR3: CASSRLGQEIRSGYPF; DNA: TGCGCCAGCAGCCGCCTGGGACAGGAAATTAGAAGTGGCTACCCCTTC
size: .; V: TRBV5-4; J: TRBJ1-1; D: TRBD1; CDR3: CASSLDGDRGWTNTEAFF; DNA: TGTGCCAGCAGCTTAGATGGGGACAGGGGATGGACGAACACTGAAGCTTTCTTT
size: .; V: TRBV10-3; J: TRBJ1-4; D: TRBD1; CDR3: CACRRQGGEKLFF; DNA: TGTGCCTGCAGGCGGCAGGGGGGTGAAAAACTGTTTTTT
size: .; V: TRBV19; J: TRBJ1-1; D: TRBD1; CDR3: CASRYRGRDTEAFF; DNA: TGTGCCAGTAGATACAGGGGGCGCGACACTGAAGCTTTCTTT
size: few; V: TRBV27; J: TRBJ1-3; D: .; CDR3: CASSSGVVGNTIYF; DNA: TGTGCCAGCAGTTCGGGGGTGGTAGGAAACACCATATATTTT
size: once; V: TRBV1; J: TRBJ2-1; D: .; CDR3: CTSSQDGQGSSNEQFF; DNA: TGCACCAGCAGCCAAGATGGGCAGGGCTCCAGCAATGAGCAGTTCTTC